Below are 16 T cell receptor beta chains sequenced from a single sample in a study of tumor and adjacent non-tumor tissue in lung cancer. This sample's RNA came from whole unsorted tissue. A modified ARM-PCR protocol with three rounds of nested PCR amplified TCRbeta. Each CDR3 protein is one row after TCRdb ran MiXCR on the multiplex PCR reads. The table records tens of thousands of distinct CDR3 sequences, just under 60% of them present only once. Input material: lung tumor tissue. The source is a middle-aged man with non-small cell lung cancer.

Ten or more counts support this clonotype. The chain recombines TRBV10-2 with TRBJ2-3; a weak D match, TRBD2 (6 bases). Germline V gives CDR1 WSHSY, CDR2 SAAADI. The CDR3 has 14 amino acids. V shed 6 bases and J shed 2 bases, with 12 bases lying between them. CDR3 nucleotides: TGCGCCAGCAGGCCGACTAGTTTCACAGATACGCAGTATTTT. Protein: CASRPTSFTDTQYF.

A remark on this clonotype: This may be a read error, as it is one base from a much larger clone. The gene calls are TRBV6-1 and TRBJ2-1; D tentatively fits TRBD1 or TRBD2 (5 bases each). V was trimmed by 7 bases and J by 4 bases, leaving 23 bases between them. Germline V lookup: CDR1 MNHNS, CDR2 SASEGT. The CDR3 is made up of 17 amino acids. The CDR3 region has the DNA TGTGCCAGCATGAGGGGCCTAGACAGAATAATGTACAATGAGCAGTTCTTC. It encodes CASMRGLDRIMYNEQFF.

There are a few counts of this clonotype. An end of the junction differs from the germline gene, which may be a read error. The chain has TRBV10-2 and TRBJ2-5; 11 bases are a match to TRBD2. The CDR3 totals 14 residues. Germline V gene lookup returns CDR1 WSHSY and CDR2 SAAADI. Here the CDR3 reads CASSMGLAVETQYF. CDR3 bases: TGCGCCAGCAGCATGGGACTAGCGGTGGAGACACAGTACTTC.

As for this clonotype: An end of the junction differs from the germline gene, which may be a read error. The DNA for the CDR3 is TGTGCCAGCAGTGACTGGAGAAGGGCGGAGCCGTTTTTT. This encodes CASSDWRRAEPFF. This chain connects TRBV6-1 to TRBJ2-2, with unresolved D. Germline V gene lookup returns CDR1 MNHNS and CDR2 SASEGT. The CDR3 consists of 13 residues.

This clonotype was seen a handful of times. This could be a read error, since a much larger clone is one nucleotide away. V usage is TRBV6-2 or TRBV6-3 and J usage is TRBJ1-1; perhaps TRBD1 as D (5 bases). This CDR3 is 13 amino acids long. Germline CDR1 and CDR2: MNHEY and SVGEGT. V lost 8 bases to trimming and J lost 6 bases, with 16 bases between them. CDR3 coding DNA: TGTGCCAGCGGGACGGGGCAGACGGCTGAAGCTTTCTTT. Protein product: CASGTGQTAEAFF.

Ten or more counts support this clonotype. The chain combines TRBV6-1 with TRBJ1-5; a possible D gene is TRBD1 (6 bases). Germline lookup yields CDR1 MNHNS and CDR2 SASEGT. Trimming cost V 4 bases and J 5 bases, with 21 bases left between them. There are 17 residues in the CDR3. The CDR3: CASSGISRDGGYQPQHF. The CDR3 bases are TGTGCCAGCAGTGGGATATCGCGAGACGGGGGCTATCAGCCCCAGCATTTT.

Comments on this clonotype: At one of its ends the junction is not consistent with the germline gene, which may arise from a read error. V usage is TRBV7-8 and J usage is TRBJ1-6; weak D call: TRBD1 (6 bases). Germline-derived CDR1 and CDR2 are SGHVS and FQNEAQ. The CDR3 totals 16 residues. CDR3 sequence: CTSSLEVDRRQSPLHF. CDR3 coding DNA: TGTACCAGCAGCCTAGAGGTCGACAGGAGGCAATCACCCCTCCACTTT.

Of note for this clonotype: The CDR3 does not end in the conserved phenylalanine or tryptophan, so this is likely a read error. The V call is TRBV4-2, the J call TRBJ1-2; TRBD1 aligns across 7 bases. Germline V gene lookup returns CDR1 LGHNA and CDR2 YNFKEQ. The CDR3 runs to 14 residues. The CDR3, as DNA: TGTGTCAGCAGCCTAGACAGGGCGAACTATGGCTACACCATC. Its protein is CVSSLDRANYGYTI.

Remarks on this clonotype: Being one base from a much bigger clone, this may be a read error. This sequence joins TRBV12-3 or TRBV12-4 and TRBJ2-1; 9 bases match TRBD1. After removal of 4 bases from V and 16 bases from J, the junction contained 5 bases not matched to a gene. CDR3 length: 11 amino acids. CDR3 DNA sequence: TGTGCCAGCAGTTCGGGACAGGGTTCTTTCTTC. It specifies CASSSGQGSFF.

This clonotype was detected a few times. This chain uses TRBV5-4 with TRBJ2-4; possibly TRBD2 for D (5 bases). V was cut by 1 base and J by 7 bases, with 21 bases left in between. Germline-derived CDR1 and CDR2 are SGHNT and YYREEE (reference sequence). CDR3 length: 17 residues. The CDR3 nucleotides are TGTGCCAGCAGCTTGTTTGGAGCGGACGCTAGCAAGAACATTCAGTACTTC. This translates into CASSLFGADASKNIQYF.

For this clonotype: At one boundary the junction diverges from the germline segment, which might be a read error. This rearrangement joins TRBV4-2 to TRBJ2-3; D is possibly TRBD1 or TRBD2 (5 bases each). Germline CDR1 is LGHNA and CDR2 is YNFKEQ. The CDR3 length is 17 residues. CDR3 protein: CAISQSIEGTSTDTQYF. The CDR3 region has the DNA TGTGCCATCAGCCAAAGTATTGAGGGGACGAGCACAGATACGCAGTATTTT.

As concerns this clonotype: Compared with germline, one end of the junction differs, possibly owing to a read error. The chain couples TRBV7-9 to TRBJ2-6; D is unclear. This CDR3 is built from 15 residues. CDR1 is SEHNR and CDR2 is FQNEAQ in the germline V gene (reference sequence). The CDR3 nucleotides read TGTGCCAGCACCCTCAGTGCCTCTGTGGCCAACGTCCTGACTTTC. Residues: CASTLSASVANVLTF.

On this clonotype: A much larger clone differs from this one at a single base, so this may be a read error. CDR3 DNA sequence: TGTGCCAGCAGCTTAGGGCTAGCGGCGAAGACCGGGGAGCTGTTTTTT. Its protein product is CASSLGLAAKTGELFF. The gene calls are TRBV7-6 and TRBJ2-2, with TRBD2 matching over 7 bases. Germline V gene lookup returns CDR1 SGHVS and CDR2 FNYEAQ. This CDR3 is 16 amino acids long.

This rearrangement joins TRBV24-1 to TRBJ1-1; 8 bases map to TRBD1. Germline V lookup: CDR1 KGHDR, CDR2 SFDVKD. This CDR3 region has 13 residues. The V segment lost 11 bases and the J segment 4 bases; nucleotides outside the gene matches: 8. CDR3 region: CASGRTGSTEAFF. The CDR3 nucleotides read TGTGCCAGCGGGAGGACAGGGAGCACTGAAGCTTTCTTT.

A word on this clonotype: A much larger clone is a single base away; this may be a read error. The chain uses TRBV6-6 and TRBJ2-1; TRBD2 aligns across 10 bases. J lost 0 bases, V lost 5 bases, and 7 bases had no gene match. The CDR3 runs to 17 residues. The germline gives CDR1 MNHNY, CDR2 SVGAGI (reference sequence). CDR3 DNA: TGTGCCAGCAGTCGGGCTAGCGGGAGCACCTCCTACAATGAGCAGTTCTTC. It codes for CASSRASGSTSYNEQFF.

At least ten counts were recorded for this clonotype. The chain combines TRBV2 with TRBJ2-1, with D uncertain. This CDR3 has 12 amino acids. The germline V gene encodes CDR1 SNHLY and CDR2 FYNNEI. V lost 5 bases, J lost 6 bases, and 8 bases lay in between. The CDR3 nucleotides read TGTGCCAGCAGTCGGCAGAGCAATGAGCAGTTCTTC. This gives the protein CASSRQSNEQFF.